The next 11 T cell receptor beta chains were all read from a single sample in a study of human CD8 memory T cell subsets. Sequencing libraries of TCR beta were made by UMI-labeled 5' RACE. TCRdb reworked the 5' RACE reads into one entry per CDR3 protein, no DNA. The specimen's table records about 6,200 distinct CDR3 sequences. The specimen was CD8+ effector memory T cells (TEM) sorted from PBMCs. Subset specified: effector memory CD8 T cells, CCR7- CD45RO+ CD95+. The receptors derive from a human donor in good health.

This clonotype is called medium-sized based on its frequency. V usage is TRBV20-1 and J usage is TRBJ2-5; TCRdb indicates TRBD1, and absent DNA this call remains unverified. The CDR3 has 18 residues. Germline V gives CDR1 DFQATT, CDR2 SNEGSKA (reference sequence). The CDR3 here is CSATDSGTPLGNQETQYF.

V and J are TRBV20-1 and TRBJ2-7; TCRdb names TRBD1, which stays unverified in the absence of DNA. CDR3 length: 14 amino acids. CDR1 and CDR2 (germline): DFQATT, SNEGSKA (reference sequence). The CDR3 is CSATPAGLLREQYF.

The rearrangement uses TRBV5-6 and TRBJ2-1. The CDR3 runs to 17 residues. Germline CDR1 is SGHDT and CDR2 is YYEEEE. The CDR3 reads CASSSLSRTGSYNEQFF.

The chain links TRBV5-1 to TRBJ2-7; TCRdb's D gene call, TRBD1, goes unchecked for lack of DNA. This CDR3 is 13 amino acids long. Germline-derived CDR1 and CDR2 are SGHRS and YFSETQ. The chain's CDR3 is CASSHGQGREQYF. Full variable domain (remainder filled in from reference TRBV5-1 and TRBJ2-7): KAGVTQTPRYLIKTRGQQVTLSCSPISGHRSVSWYQQTPGQGLQFLFEYFSETQRNKGNFPGRFSGRQFSNSRSEMNVSTLELGDSALYLCASSHGQGREQYFGPGTRLTVT.

Its frequency marks this clonotype as large (0.1 to 1%). The rearrangement links TRBV30 to TRBJ2-3; TCRdb lists TRBD1, though no DNA is available to test this call. This CDR3 comprises 13 residues. The germline gives CDR1 GTSNPN, CDR2 SVGIG (reference sequence). CDR3: CACSGEITDTQYF. Variable domain in full (rest from reference TRBV30 and TRBJ2-3): SQTIHQWPATLVQPVGSPLSLECTVEGTSNPNLYWYRQAAGRGLQLLFYSVGIGQISSEVPQNLSASRPQDRQFILSSKKLLLSDSGFYLCACSGEITDTQYFGPGTRLTVL.

This clonotype is deemed medium-sized by its frequency. The CDR3 protein is CASSKGDTYNEQFF. This chain links TRBV7-9 with TRBJ2-1; the TRBD1 assignment by TCRdb is unverifiable without DNA. Per germline, CDR1 SEHNR and CDR2 FQNEAQ (reference sequence). The CDR3 loop spans 14 amino acids.

This clonotype shows up as medium-sized by frequency. V and J are TRBV12-3 or TRBV12-4 and TRBJ1-2. This CDR3 comprises 14 residues. The CDR3 loop reads CASTLEGRPYGYTF.

The J gene is TRBJ1-5, the V gene TRBV10-2; there is no DNA to check the TCRdb D call of TRBD1. Germline V lookup: CDR1 WSHSY, CDR2 SAAADI. The CDR3 is 16 amino acids. The CDR3 loop reads CASSESPGNSNQPQHF.

The gene calls are TRBV6-1 and TRBJ2-3; TCRdb's D call, TRBD1, is unchecked because there is no DNA. Germline lookup yields CDR1 MNHNS and CDR2 SASEGT. The CDR3 has 14 residues. The CDR3 is CASTPGQVTDTQYF.

The rearrangement joins TRBV29-1 to TRBJ2-7; TCRdb returns TRBD1, unconfirmable since there is no DNA. CDR1 is SQVTM and CDR2 is ANQGSEA in the germline V gene. CDR3 length: 13 residues. CDR3 residues: CSVGGRESYEQYF.

J is TRBJ2-5 and V is TRBV12-3 or TRBV12-4; TCRdb returns TRBD1, unconfirmable since there is no DNA. The CDR3 length is 16 residues. The CDR3 region is CASSGTGGASQETQYF.